The next 9 T cell receptor beta chains were all read from a single sample in a study of blood T cell repertoires in COVID-19. The method was immunoSEQ multiplex PCR; TCRdb's version includes in-frame clones alone and lacks a portion of them. The sample shows some 110,000 clones, over 75% of them seen only once. Sequencing was done on a sample of peripheral blood. The receptors derive from a man between 45 and 60 years old with acute or convalescent COVID-19.

This clone was detected only a few times. The chain recombines TRBV3-1 (or the pseudogene TRBV3-2) with TRBJ1-3; D is possibly TRBD1 (6 bases). V lost 4 bases and J lost 5, with 15 bases in between. The V gene's germline CDR1 is LGHDT and CDR2 YNNKEL (reference sequence). This CDR3 region has 15 residues. CDR3 DNA: TGTGCCAGCAGCCGCCCAGGGGCTGTTCGAAACACCATATATTTT. The encoded protein is CASSRPGAVRNTIYF.

J is TRBJ2-1 and V is TRBV11-3, with D hard to call. The germline gives CDR1 SGHNT, CDR2 YENEEA. This CDR3 comprises 11 residues. Trimming removed 5 bases at V and 10 bases at J, with 9 bases between. The CDR3 is CASSVSWEQFF. CDR3 nucleotide sequence: TGTGCCAGCAGCGTTAGTTGGGAGCAGTTCTTC. Based on the CDR3 plus reference TRBV11-3 and TRBJ2-1, the full variable domain is EAGVVQSPRYKIIEKKQPVAFWCNPISGHNTLYWYLQNLGQGPELLIRYENEEAVDDSQLPKDRFSAERLKGVDSTLKIQPAELGDSAVYLCASSVSWEQFFGPGTRLTVL.

The chain joins TRBV25-1 to TRBJ2-3; 9 bases are shared with TRBD1. Germline V gene sequence: CDR1 MGHDK, CDR2 SYGVNS. V lost 4 bases to trimming and J lost 1 base; unmatched junction nucleotides: 9. The CDR3 covers 17 residues. CDR3 nucleotide sequence: TGTGCCAGCAGTGCCCAACACAGGGGGCCCGGCACAGATACGCAGTATTTT. Protein sequence: CASSAQHRGPGTDTQYF.

The chain recombines TRBV3-1 (or the pseudogene TRBV3-2) with TRBJ1-1, with 7 positions matching TRBD1. The germline gives CDR1 LGHDT, CDR2 YNNKEL (reference sequence). V lost 7 bases and J lost 1; bases outside the gene matches: 6. This CDR3 is built from 14 residues. The CDR3 DNA follows: TGTGCCAGCACCCGACAGGGAACGAACACTGAAGCTTTCTTT. This encodes CASTRQGTNTEAFF.

V is TRBV19 and J is TRBJ2-1; the match to TRBD2 covers 10 bases. Germline V gene data show CDR1 as LNHDA and CDR2 as SQIVND (reference sequence). Trimming took 8 bases from V and 7 from J; bases not matched to a gene: 11. This CDR3 has 15 amino acids. CDR3 nucleotides: TGTGCCAGTTTCCAGCGGGAGGGACCGGGTAATGAGCAGTTCTTC. Translating it yields CASFQREGPGNEQFF.

V and J are TRBV27 and TRBJ1-1; D possibly corresponds to TRBD1 (6 bases). Germline V gene sequence: CDR1 MNHEY, CDR2 SMNVEV (reference sequence). Trimming took 6 bases from V and 0 from J, leaving 14 bases between them. This CDR3 has 15 amino acids. The CDR3 region is CASSRTAFMNTEAFF. CDR3 coding DNA: TGTGCCAGCAGCCGGACAGCCTTCATGAACACTGAAGCTTTCTTT.

This chain links TRBV9 with TRBJ2-7; D uncertain. CDR1 and CDR2 (germline): SGDLS, YYNGEE. The CDR3 runs 14 residues. V was trimmed by 2 bases and J by 3 bases, leaving 12 bases between them. The CDR3 bases are TGTGCCAGCAGCGTGGCTCCCAGTCTCTACGAGCAGTACTTC. It yields the protein CASSVAPSLYEQYF.

The chain carries TRBV12-5 and TRBJ2-7; TRBD1 might be the D (5 bases). Per the germline V gene, CDR1 is LGHNT and CDR2 is FRNRAP. Trimming shortened V by 6 bases and J by 3 bases, and 15 bases separated the two germline ends. The CDR3 loop spans 14 amino acids. The CDR3 loop is CASGPGQGRYEQYF. In nucleotides, the CDR3 is TGTGCTAGTGGGCCCGGGCAGGGCCGCTACGAGCAGTACTTC.

This chain connects TRBV9 to TRBJ1-1; 7 bases line up with TRBD1. This CDR3 has 14 amino acids. V was clipped by 0 bases and J by 6 bases; unmatched bases: 5. Per germline, CDR1 SGDLS and CDR2 YYNGEE. The CDR3 region is CASSVGQGRPEAFF. The CDR3 DNA reads TGTGCCAGCAGCGTAGGACAGGGAAGACCTGAAGCTTTCTTT.